These 6 T cell receptor beta chains share one sample of origin, sequenced in a study of blood T cell repertoires in COVID-19 (TCRdb year 2020). The library came from the immunoSEQ multiplex PCR assay. Not all clones reach the TCRdb copy of this immuneACCESS table, which keeps in-frame sequences only. Checked studies attribute under half of the gap to unresolved V genes and leave the rest unexplained. Counted in this sample were under 250,000 clones; roughly 80% of them appeared once. The ten largest clones take up approximately 3.5% of the sample. Sequencing was done on a sample of peripheral blood. The receptors derive from a woman in her late teens or twenties with acute or convalescent COVID-19.

This clone was seen once. This sequence joins TRBV19 and TRBJ2-1, with 7 nucleotides matching TRBD1. The CDR3 contains 12 residues. Germline trimming cut 5 bases from V and 15 bases from J; bases unmatched to any gene: 10. CDR1 and CDR2 (germline): LNHDA, SQIVND (reference sequence). CDR3: CASSPRTGLPFF. The CDR3 DNA is TGTGCCAGTAGTCCGAGGACAGGACTCCCGTTCTTC.

This chain joins TRBV7-9 and TRBJ2-7; tentatively, D is TRBD2 (5 bases). V lost 5 bases, J lost 4 bases, and 9 bases lay in between. Germline V gene sequence: CDR1 SEHNR, CDR2 FQNEAQ (reference sequence). The CDR3 runs 12 residues. The CDR3 is CASSPGLYEQYF. The DNA for the CDR3 is TGTGCCAGCAGCCCCGGACTTTACGAGCAGTACTTC.

The V call is TRBV4-3, the J call TRBJ2-1; a weak D match, TRBD1 (5 bases). CDR3 size: 14 residues. V was clipped by 1 base and J by 9 bases, with 13 bases between them. CDR1 is LGHNA, CDR2 YSLEER, per germline. CDR3: CASSQAAGPSEQFF. The CDR3 region has the DNA TGCGCCAGCAGCCAAGCGGCAGGGCCGAGTGAGCAGTTCTTC.

The chain links TRBV18 to TRBJ2-7; tentatively, D is TRBD1 (6 bases). The CDR3 has 16 amino acids. From germline, CDR1 is KGHSH and CDR2 LQKENI. V lost 3 bases and J 3 bases, leaving 18 bases between the germline ends. The CDR3 nucleotides read TGTGCCAGCTCACCCAGGGCGACGGGACACAACTACGAGCAGTACTTC. This translates into CASSPRATGHNYEQYF.

This clone turned up a few times. The chain uses TRBV12-5 and TRBJ2-5; 13 bases map to TRBD2. The germline V gene encodes CDR1 LGHNT and CDR2 FRNRAP. Germline trimming cut 5 bases from V and 2 bases from J; bases unmatched to any gene: 5. CDR3 length: 16 amino acids. CDR3 sequence reads: CASGPGTSGAQETQYF. CDR3 sequence (DNA): TGTGCTAGTGGTCCGGGGACTAGCGGGGCACAAGAGACCCAGTACTTC.

This chain uses TRBV11-2 with TRBJ1-3; 7 nucleotides line up with TRBD1. The CDR3 is 17 residues long. The germline CDR1 and CDR2 sequences are SGHAT and FQNNGV. Losses at the gene ends were 1 base for V and 8 bases for J; bases not matched to a gene: 14. In DNA, the CDR3 is TGTGCCAGCAGCTTAGTTCTGGGACAGTCCACGGTGCACACCATATATTTT. This encodes CASSLVLGQSTVHTIYF. The full variable domain, completed using reference TRBV11-2 and TRBJ1-3, is EAGVAQSPRYKIIEKRQSVAFWCNPISGHATLYWYQQILGQGPKLLIQFQNNGVVDDSQLPKDRFSAERLKGVDSTLKIQPAKLEDSAVYLCASSLVLGQSTVHTIYFGEGSWLTVV.